This entry lists 3 T cell receptor beta chains sequenced from one sample in a study of blood T cell repertoires in COVID-19 (dated by TCRdb to the early 2020s). Library preparation was by the immunoSEQ multiplex PCR assay. TCRdb mirrors the immuneACCESS table, restricted to in-frame sequences. Some clones are absent from its copies; in checked studies, under half trace to an unresolved V gene, and the reason for the others is unknown. The sample contains 200,000 to 250,000 clones, roughly nine tenths of them found a single time. The ten biggest clones cover roughly 2.2% of the sample. The sequenced material came from peripheral blood. These TCRs come from a woman in her forties or fifties with acute or convalescent COVID-19.

This chain uses TRBV6-6 with TRBJ2-3; 7 bases are shared with TRBD2. With 7 bases clipped from V and 12 bases from J, the junction kept 7 bases outside the gene matches. CDR1 and CDR2 from the germline V gene are MNHNY and SVGAGI (reference sequence). The CDR3 loop spans 11 amino acids. This chain's CDR3 is CASTSGTTQYF. CDR3 in DNA: TGTGCCAGCACCTCCGGGACTACCCAGTATTTT.

This chain uses TRBV11-2 with TRBJ2-3, with 8 bases matching TRBD2. V dropped 5 bases and J dropped 4; count of bases not matched to a gene: 11. This CDR3 has 16 residues. Germline V gene sequence: CDR1 SGHAT, CDR2 FQNNGV. CDR3 nucleotide sequence: TGTGCCAGCAGCCAGCCCGGGGGGGGATACGCAGATACGCAGTATTTT. Translating it yields CASSQPGGGYADTQYF.

This chain links TRBV6-4 with TRBJ2-1, with 11 bases fitting TRBD2. Per the germline V gene, CDR1 is MRHNA and CDR2 is SNTAGT. V trimming: 4 bases; J trimming: 7 bases; junction bases outside the gene matches: 6. The CDR3 has 15 residues. As DNA, the CDR3 is TGTGCCAGCAGTGGCGGTAGCGGGGGGGTGAATGAGCAGTTCTTC. Its translation is CASSGGSGGVNEQFF.